Presented here are 21 T cell receptor beta chains from one specimen sequenced in a study of blood T cell repertoires in COVID-19. TCRdb keeps only in-frame clones here, not all; method: immunoSEQ multiplex PCR. The sample has approximately 190,000 clones; around 89% are singletons. The sequenced sample consisted of peripheral blood. These receptors all come from a man in his forties with active or convalescent COVID-19.

This sequence joins TRBV5-8 and TRBJ2-7; 7 nucleotides line up with TRBD2. Looked up from germline, CDR1 is SGHTS and CDR2 is YDEGEE. After removal of 4 bases from V and 1 base from J, the junction contained 11 bases not matched to a gene. The CDR3 totals 16 residues. The CDR3 DNA follows: TGTGCCAGCAGCCTTAGGGGAGAAGCGGGATCCTACGAGCAGTACTTC. Protein product: CASSLRGEAGSYEQYF.

The J gene is TRBJ2-2, the V gene TRBV6-6, with 11 nucleotides matching TRBD1. The CDR3 runs to 18 residues. With 5 bases clipped from V and 4 bases from J, the junction kept 12 bases outside the gene matches. The germline gives CDR1 MNHNY, CDR2 SVGAGI (reference sequence). The CDR3 region has the DNA TGTGCCAGCAGTCTTCGGACAGGGGGCAAGAAAAGCACCGGGGAGCTGTTTTTT. Translated, it gives CASSLRTGGKKSTGELFF.

V and J are TRBV5-3 and TRBJ2-7; weak D call: TRBD1 (5 bases). TRBV5-3 is marked as an open reading frame, function uncertain. There are 15 residues in the CDR3. V lost 4 bases, J lost 4 bases, and 18 bases lay in between. In DNA form, the CDR3 reads TGTGCCAGAAGCCCAGCAAGAGGACACCCATACGAGCAGTACTTC. Encoded protein: CARSPARGHPYEQYF.

The chain has TRBV11-2 and TRBJ2-3, with 7 bases identical to TRBD2. The CDR3 sequence is 17 residues long. CDR1 and CDR2 from the germline V gene are SGHAT and FQNNGV. V lost 8 bases and J lost 0; bases outside the gene matches: 14. The CDR3 loop is CASVRSALAVSTDTQYF. CDR3 DNA sequence: TGTGCCAGCGTCCGAAGTGCGCTAGCGGTTAGCACAGATACGCAGTATTTT.

The chain recombines TRBV12-3 or TRBV12-4 with TRBJ2-5, with D perhaps matching TRBD1 (5 bases). The CDR3 spans 13 residues. V was trimmed by 6 bases and J by 1 base, leaving 9 bases between them. CDR3 sequence: CASRADSQETQYF. The CDR3, as DNA: TGTGCCAGCAGAGCCGACAGCCAAGAGACCCAGTACTTC.

J is TRBJ2-7 and V is TRBV6-5, with D possibly being TRBD1 (5 bases). Trimming shortened V by 0 bases and J by 2 bases, and 14 bases separated the two germline ends. The V gene's germline CDR1 is MNHEY and CDR2 SVGAGI. This CDR3 spans 16 amino acids. CDR3: CASSYSGGSGTYEQYF. The CDR3 DNA is TGTGCCAGCAGTTACTCGGGTGGTTCAGGGACCTACGAGCAGTACTTC.

The chain uses TRBV3-1 (or the pseudogene TRBV3-2) and TRBJ2-7, with D perhaps matching TRBD1 (5 bases). The CDR3 consists of 12 residues. Trimming stripped 4 bases from V and 5 bases from J, with 9 bases between. Germline CDR1 is LGHDT and CDR2 is YNNKEL (reference sequence). CDR3 loop: CASSPTGNEQYF. The CDR3 region has the DNA TGTGCCAGCAGCCCCACAGGTAACGAGCAGTACTTC.

V gene TRBV27 combines with J gene TRBJ2-7; D not certain. CDR3 length equals 15 residues. The ends were cut back, 3 bases at V and 2 bases at J, with 14 bases in the middle. The V gene's germline CDR1 is MNHEY and CDR2 SMNVEV (reference sequence). The CDR3 loop reads CASSFQALVPYEQYF. CDR3 nucleotides: TGTGCCAGCAGTTTCCAGGCTCTTGTCCCCTACGAGCAGTACTTC.

The rearrangement uses TRBV24-1 and TRBJ2-5; D possibly corresponds to TRBD2 (5 bases). Trimming cost V 4 bases and J 1 base, with 12 bases left between them. Germline V lookup: CDR1 KGHDR, CDR2 SFDVKD. The CDR3 spans 15 residues. In nucleotides, the CDR3 is TGTGCCACCAGTGACCCCGGGGTTTCCCAAGAGACCCAGTACTTC. The encoded protein is CATSDPGVSQETQYF.

The V and J genes are TRBV29-1 and TRBJ1-3; a weak D match, TRBD1 (5 bases). Germline V CDR1 and CDR2: SQVTM, ANQGSEA. Deletions cut 3 bases from V and 1 base from J, with 10 bases between. This CDR3 spans 14 amino acids. The CDR3 loop reads CSVEIRGSGNTIYF. In nucleotides, the CDR3 is TGCAGCGTTGAGATCCGGGGGTCTGGAAACACCATATATTTT.

The chain recombines TRBV7-9 with TRBJ2-7; D is possibly TRBD2 (6 bases). The CDR3 is 16 amino acids. V was cut by 1 base and J by 2 bases, with 15 bases left in between. CDR1 and CDR2 from the germline V gene are SEHNR and FQNEAQ (reference sequence). DNA for the CDR3: TGTGCCAGCAGCTTAGGAAGCGGGCCGCCACCCTACGAGCAGTACTTC. Translation: CASSLGSGPPPYEQYF.

This clone appeared once. The chain links TRBV12-3 or TRBV12-4 to TRBJ1-1; 11 bases are shared with TRBD1. This CDR3 comprises 13 residues. Trimming removed 8 bases from V and 6 bases from J; junction bases left unmatched: 5. The CDR3 DNA follows: TGTGCCAGCGGCTGGACAGGGGGCTCTGAAGCTTTCTTT. The encoded protein is CASGWTGGSEAFF.

The rearrangement uses TRBV7-9 and TRBJ2-7; 10 bases map to TRBD1. The CDR3 totals 14 residues. Looked up from germline, CDR1 is SEHNR and CDR2 is FQNEAQ (reference sequence). The V segment lost 5 bases and the J segment 3 bases; nucleotides outside the gene matches: 4. CDR3 bases: TGTGCCAGCAGCATAGGACAGGGGGGCTACGAGCAGTACTTC. Protein product: CASSIGQGGYEQYF.

The chain couples TRBV10-3 to TRBJ1-3, with no clear D. Trimming cost V 5 bases and J 2 bases, with 13 bases left between them. CDR3 length equals 15 residues. Germline-derived CDR1 and CDR2 are ENHRY and SYGVKD. This CDR3 is CAISMDSSAGNTIYF. As DNA, the CDR3 is TGTGCCATCAGTATGGACTCGTCTGCTGGAAACACCATATATTTT.

This clone was seen only a few times. The gene calls are TRBV5-4 and TRBJ2-6; 10 positions match TRBD2. This CDR3 spans 18 amino acids. The germline V gene encodes CDR1 SGHNT and CDR2 YYREEE (reference sequence). V was pared by 0 bases and J by 2 bases, with 5 bases of the junction left unmatched. In DNA, the CDR3 is TGTGCCAGCAGCTTGGTTACAGCGGGAGGGGCTGGGGCCAACGTCCTGACTTTC. Protein product: CASSLVTAGGAGANVLTF.

The chain combines TRBV19 with TRBJ2-5; D is uncertain. The V gene's germline CDR1 is LNHDA and CDR2 SQIVND (reference sequence). With 4 bases removed from V and 1 base from J, the gap between germline ends came to 10 bases. CDR3 size: 14 residues. CDR3 sequence reads: CASSSQALQETQYF. The CDR3 region has the DNA TGTGCCAGTAGTAGCCAGGCCCTCCAAGAGACCCAGTACTTC.

The chain is built from TRBV27 and TRBJ1-5; tentatively, D is TRBD1 (5 bases). Per germline, CDR1 MNHEY and CDR2 SMNVEV (reference sequence). V was shortened by 6 bases and J by 3 bases, with 12 bases between the two germline ends. The CDR3 spans 14 residues. The CDR3 reads CASSHDRPNQPQHF. CDR3 coding DNA: TGTGCCAGCAGCCATGACAGACCCAATCAGCCCCAGCATTTT.

J is TRBJ1-1 and V is TRBV7-3; TRBD1 is a possible D gene (5 bases). Germline V gives CDR1 SGHTA, CDR2 FQGTGA. CDR3 size: 15 residues. V lost 3 bases and J lost 3, with 14 bases in between. This chain's CDR3 is CASSLEGSLDTEAFF. CDR3 nucleotides: TGTGCCAGCAGCTTGGAGGGGAGTTTAGACACTGAAGCTTTCTTT.

This chain uses TRBV5-8 with TRBJ2-2; TRBD1 is a possible D gene (5 bases). CDR1 is SGHTS and CDR2 is YDEGEE in the germline V gene. V was shortened by 4 bases and J by 4 bases, with 14 bases between the two germline ends. This CDR3 spans 15 amino acids. The CDR3 spells CASSQTVISTGELFF. In nucleotides, the CDR3 is TGTGCCAGCAGCCAGACAGTCATTAGCACCGGGGAGCTGTTTTTT.

This chain connects TRBV28 to TRBJ1-1; D unclear. CDR1 is MDHEN, CDR2 SYDVKM, per germline. The V end lost 6 bases, the J end lost 8 bases, and 19 bases lay between the germline ends. This CDR3 is 14 amino acids long. CDR3 nucleotides: TGTGCCAGCAGCCTAGGCGCCACCACGGGGGAAGCTTTCTTT. This gives the protein CASSLGATTGEAFF. The whole variable domain, filled in from reference TRBV28 and TRBJ1-1, reads DVKVTQSSRYLVKRTGEKVFLECVQDMDHENMFWYRQDPGLGLRLIYFSYDVKMKEKGDIPEGYSVSREKKERFSLILESASTNQTSMYLCASSLGATTGEAFFGQGTRLTVV.

V usage is TRBV29-1 and J usage is TRBJ1-3; the match to TRBD1 covers 7 bases. Trimming took 6 bases from V and 1 from J; bases not matched to a gene: 12. Germline lookup yields CDR1 SQVTM and CDR2 ANQGSEA. The CDR3 covers 16 residues. Here the CDR3 DNA reads TGCAGCGTGAAATCAGGGGGTTCCAATTCTGGAAACACCATATATTTT. This translates into CSVKSGGSNSGNTIYF. Variable domain in full (rest from reference TRBV29-1 and TRBJ1-3): SAVISQKPSRDICQRGTSLTIQCQVDSQVTMMFWYRQQPGQSLTLIATANQGSEATYESGFVIDKFPISRPNLTFSTLTVSNMSPEDSSIYLCSVKSGGSNSGNTIYFGEGSWLTVV.